This T cell receptor beta chain was observed in a study of blood T cell repertoires in COVID-19. Looked up from germline, CDR1 is LGHDT and CDR2 is YNNKEL (reference sequence). CDR3 length: 13 residues. The V end was cut by 6 bases, the J end by 1 base, with 8 bases between. Sequenced by immunoSEQ multiplex PCR; TCRdb stores in-frame clones only, minus some. Here the sample spans about 350,000 clones, about nine tenths being singletons. V and J are TRBV3-1 (or the pseudogene TRBV3-2) and TRBJ2-3; TRBD2 is a possible D gene (6 bases). This receptor was obtained from a woman aged 30 to 39 who had been exposed to COVID-19. Sequencing was carried out using PBMCs or T cells enriched from blood (not recorded which). CDR3 in amino acids: CASRGGGTDTQYF. The DNA for the CDR3 is TGTGCCAGCAGGGGGGGTGGCACAGATACGCAGTATTTT.